The TCR beta chain described here comes from a study of blood T cell repertoires in COVID-19. Clones were sequenced by immunoSEQ multiplex PCR, and TCRdb holds only the in-frame ones, with some missing. The sample holds around 100,000 clones, about 88% seen once. This clonotype was sampled from a human donor in a cohort sampled during active COVID-19. The sample taken for sequencing was peripheral blood.

CDR3 residues: CATSSGQIHNEQFF. DNA of the CDR3: TGTGCCACCAGCAGCGGACAGATTCACAATGAGCAGTTCTTC. This chain joins TRBV15 and TRBJ2-1; a weak D match, TRBD1 (6 bases). Germline-derived CDR1 and CDR2 are LNHNV and YYDKDF (reference sequence). V was trimmed by 3 bases and J by 5 bases, leaving 11 bases between them. This CDR3 is 14 amino acids long.